This TCR beta chain came from a study of blood T cell repertoires in COVID-19. Study in general: PBMCs, B-cell-depleted T cells, or T cells provided the cDNA or gDNA that made up the material.

The V end lost 6 bases, the J end lost 3 bases, and 3 bases lay between the germline ends. The germline V gene has CDR1 SNHLY and CDR2 FYNNEI. The CDR3 is 11 amino acids. Source study methods: From reference gene primer amplification, estimates of nucleated cell counts were derived. Repertoires were generated with immunoSEQ multiplex PCR, while TCRdb's copy carries only in-frame clones and drops some. For V, J and clone size, that table is used; D and trimming come from the DNA. Here the sample spans about 87,000 clones, approximately 86% being singletons. The chain uses TRBV2 and TRBJ2-1; no definite D call. This clonotype was obtained from a woman older than 75 with COVID-19, enrolled during active disease. The sample taken for sequencing was peripheral blood. This CDR3 is CASSSYNEQFF. Written as DNA, the CDR3 is TGTGCCAGCAGCAGCTACAATGAGCAGTTCTTC.